This TCR beta chain was observed in a study of CD8 T cells in Susac syndrome. Random hexamers were used to reverse transcribe 0.5 to 1 ug of RNA. In TCRdb, the immunoSEQ multiplex PCR reads were re-called with MiXCR into one record per CDR3 protein. Among some 400,000 distinct CDR3 sequences listed, more than 80% were seen once. TCR beta sequences were obtained from blood CD8+ and CD4+ T cells. The V and J ends lost 6 bases and 8 bases respectively, with 22 bases between them. CDR1 is MNHNS and CDR2 is SASEGT in the germline V gene. This CDR3 is 16 amino acids long. Input material: CD8+ T cells from PBMCs. The chain links TRBV6-1 to TRBJ1-4; D may be TRBD1 (6 bases). The sequence was obtained from a human donor with multiple sclerosis. The chain's CDR3 is CASRRRYRALGEKLFF. DNA for the CDR3: TGTGCCAGCAGACGCCGGTACAGGGCTCTTGGCGAAAAACTGTTTTTT.